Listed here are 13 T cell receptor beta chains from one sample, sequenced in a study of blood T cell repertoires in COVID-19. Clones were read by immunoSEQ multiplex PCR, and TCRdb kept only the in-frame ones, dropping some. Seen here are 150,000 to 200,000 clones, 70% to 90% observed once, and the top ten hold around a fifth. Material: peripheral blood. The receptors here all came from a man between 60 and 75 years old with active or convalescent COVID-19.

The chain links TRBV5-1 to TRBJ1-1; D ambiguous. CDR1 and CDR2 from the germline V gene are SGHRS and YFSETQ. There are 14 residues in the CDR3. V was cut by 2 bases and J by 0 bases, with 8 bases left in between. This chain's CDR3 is CASSLQPLNTEAFF. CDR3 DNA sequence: TGCGCCAGCAGCTTACAGCCCCTGAACACTGAAGCTTTCTTT.

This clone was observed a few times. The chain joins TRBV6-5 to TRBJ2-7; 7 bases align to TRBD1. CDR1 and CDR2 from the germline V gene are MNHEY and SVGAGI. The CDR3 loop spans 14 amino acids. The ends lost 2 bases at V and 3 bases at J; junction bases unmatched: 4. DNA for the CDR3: TGTGCCAGCAGTTACACGGGACAGTTCTACGAGCAGTACTTC. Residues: CASSYTGQFYEQYF.

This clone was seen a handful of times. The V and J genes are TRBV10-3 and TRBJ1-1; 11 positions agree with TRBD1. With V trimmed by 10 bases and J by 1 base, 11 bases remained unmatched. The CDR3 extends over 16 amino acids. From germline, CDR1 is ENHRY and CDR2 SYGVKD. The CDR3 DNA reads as TGTGCCACTGAGGGCGGGACAGGGGGAGCGAACACTGAAGCTTTCTTT. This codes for CATEGGTGGANTEAFF.

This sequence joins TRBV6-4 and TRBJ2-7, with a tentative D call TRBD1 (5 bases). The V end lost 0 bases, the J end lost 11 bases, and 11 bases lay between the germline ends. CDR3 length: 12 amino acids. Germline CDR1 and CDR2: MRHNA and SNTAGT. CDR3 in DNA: TGTGCCAGCAGTGACTCGAGAGAAGGGGAGTACTTC. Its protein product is CASSDSREGEYF.

CDR3 bases: TGTGCCAGCAGTAGGGGACAGGGGGCGCAAGATGAGCAGTTCTTC. This gives the protein CASSRGQGAQDEQFF. The J gene is TRBJ2-1, the V gene TRBV6-5, with 12 bases matching TRBD1. V dropped 5 bases and J dropped 8; count of bases not matched to a gene: 7. The CDR3 extends over 15 amino acids. CDR1 MNHEY and CDR2 SVGAGI come from the germline V gene.

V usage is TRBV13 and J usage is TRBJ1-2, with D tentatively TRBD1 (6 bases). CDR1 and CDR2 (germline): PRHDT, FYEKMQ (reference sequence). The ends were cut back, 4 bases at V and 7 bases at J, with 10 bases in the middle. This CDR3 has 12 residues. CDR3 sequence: CASSSGGAGYTF. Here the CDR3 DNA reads TGTGCCAGCAGCTCCGGGGGGGCTGGCTACACCTTC.

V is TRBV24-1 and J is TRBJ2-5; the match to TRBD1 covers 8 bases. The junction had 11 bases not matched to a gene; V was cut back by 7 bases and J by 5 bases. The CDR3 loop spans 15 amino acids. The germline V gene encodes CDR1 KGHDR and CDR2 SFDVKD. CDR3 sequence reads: CATRAGGNVFETQYF. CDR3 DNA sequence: TGTGCCACCAGGGCAGGGGGCAATGTCTTTGAGACCCAGTACTTC.

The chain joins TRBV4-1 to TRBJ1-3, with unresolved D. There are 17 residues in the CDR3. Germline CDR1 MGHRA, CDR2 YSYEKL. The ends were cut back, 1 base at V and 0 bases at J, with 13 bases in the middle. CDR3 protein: CASSQGKARDSGNTIYF. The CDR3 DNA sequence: TGCGCCAGCAGCCAAGGAAAGGCTAGAGACTCTGGAAACACCATATATTTT.

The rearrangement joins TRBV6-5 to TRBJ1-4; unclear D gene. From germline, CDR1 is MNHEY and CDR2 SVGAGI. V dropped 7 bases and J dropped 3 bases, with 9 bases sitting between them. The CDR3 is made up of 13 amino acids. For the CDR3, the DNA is TGTGCCAGCACGGTAGCGGCTAATGAAAAACTGTTTTTT. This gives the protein CASTVAANEKLFF.

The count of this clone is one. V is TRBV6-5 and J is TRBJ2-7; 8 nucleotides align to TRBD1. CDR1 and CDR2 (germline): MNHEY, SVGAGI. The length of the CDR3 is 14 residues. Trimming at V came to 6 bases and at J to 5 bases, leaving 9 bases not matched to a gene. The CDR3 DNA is TGTGCCAGCAGCCAAGGACAGGGAAGGAACGAGCAGTACTTC. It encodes CASSQGQGRNEQYF.

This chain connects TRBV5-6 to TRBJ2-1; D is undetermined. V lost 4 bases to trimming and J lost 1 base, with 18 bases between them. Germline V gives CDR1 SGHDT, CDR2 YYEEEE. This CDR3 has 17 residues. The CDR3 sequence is CASSQIRLQRSYNEQFF. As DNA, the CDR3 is TGTGCCAGCAGCCAAATTCGCCTCCAGAGGTCCTACAATGAGCAGTTCTTC.

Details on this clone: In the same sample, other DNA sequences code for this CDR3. This chain's CDR3 is CATSDPTVNYGYTF. CDR3 DNA sequence: TGTGCCACCAGTGATCCGACAGTAAACTATGGCTACACCTTC. The chain couples TRBV24-1 to TRBJ1-2, with D possibly TRBD1 on 5 matching bases. V was trimmed by 3 bases and J by 2 bases, leaving 9 bases between them. CDR3 size: 14 residues. Germline loops: CDR1 KGHDR, CDR2 SFDVKD.

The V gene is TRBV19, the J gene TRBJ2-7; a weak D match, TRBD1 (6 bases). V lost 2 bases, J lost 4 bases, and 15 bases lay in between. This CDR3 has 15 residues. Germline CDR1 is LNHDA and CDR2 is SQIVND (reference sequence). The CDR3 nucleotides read TGTGCCAGTAGTATATCAGGGACACAGACTTACGAGCAGTACTTC. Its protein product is CASSISGTQTYEQYF.